This is a list of T cell receptor beta chains from one sample in a study of blood T cell repertoires in COVID-19. Produced via immunoSEQ multiplex PCR; TCRdb's table is partial and in-frame only. Among 60,000 to 75,000 clones listed, over 60% were seen once. Sequenced: peripheral blood. The receptor source for this set is a woman between 45 and 60 years old with active or convalescent COVID-19. CDR3s include the opening cysteine and the closing phenylalanine or tryptophan. The D gene is left open where the match is weak. Only some rows state a clone size, as once, few, many or a class for expanded clones.

d_call j_call clone_size v_call cdr3_aa cdr3_nt
TRBD1 TRBJ2-7 NA TRBV11-3 CASSSGQGAREQYF TGTGCCAGCAGCTCGGGACAGGGGGCCCGCGAGCAGTACTTC
TRBD2 TRBJ2-7 NA TRBV11-1 CASRGFAGASNEQYF TGTGCCAGCAGGGGGTTCGCGGGAGCTTCCAACGAGCAGTACTTC
TRBD2 TRBJ2-2 NA TRBV4-3 CASSSGRNTGELFF TGCGCCAGCTCCAGCGGGAGGAACACCGGGGAGCTGTTTTTT
NA TRBJ1-1 few TRBV3-1/TRBV3-2 CASSFDRSTRAFF TGTGCCAGCAGCTTCGACAGGTCAACGAGAGCTTTCTTT
TRBD2 TRBJ2-1 NA TRBV14 CASSPRGTSGYNEQFF TGTGCCAGCAGTCCTAGGGGAACTAGCGGTTACAATGAGCAGTTCTTC
TRBD1 TRBJ2-3 NA TRBV7-3 CASSPRQGAGDTQYF TGTGCCAGCAGCCCCAGACAGGGGGCCGGAGATACGCAGTATTTT
TRBD1 TRBJ1-1 NA TRBV4-2 CASSPNPGQGYTEAFF TGTGCCAGCAGCCCGAACCCGGGACAGGGTTACACTGAAGCTTTCTTT
NA TRBJ1-2 few TRBV14 CASSPRGGGGYTF TGTGCCAGCAGCCCGAGAGGTGGGGGGGGCTACACCTTC
NA TRBJ2-1 NA TRBV30 CAWSFLGLAERNEQFF TGTGCCTGGAGTTTTTTAGGATTAGCGGAACGTAATGAGCAGTTCTTC
NA TRBJ1-5 NA TRBV7-2 CASSLDGRSNQPQHF TGTGCCAGCAGCTTAGATGGCCGCTCAAATCAGCCCCAGCATTTT
TRBD1 TRBJ2-7 NA TRBV25-1 CASSDQVGTGYEQYF TGTGCCAGCAGTGATCAGGTTGGGACAGGGTACGAGCAGTACTTC
NA TRBJ2-6 once TRBV4-1 CASSQDAGSGANVLTF TGCGCCAGCAGCCAAGATGCGGGCTCTGGGGCCAACGTCCTGACTTTC
NA TRBJ2-5 NA TRBV5-1 CASKQGRETQYF TGCGCCAGCAAGCAGGGAAGGGAGACCCAGTACTTC
TRBD1 TRBJ2-3 NA TRBV2 CASSGDRGRTDTQYF TGTGCCAGCAGTGGGGACAGGGGGCGGACAGATACGCAGTATTTT
NA TRBJ2-1 NA TRBV29-1 CSVRTLLAHNEQFF TGCAGCGTAAGGACTCTCCTCGCCCACAATGAGCAGTTCTTC
TRBD1 TRBJ1-5 NA TRBV6-2/TRBV6-3 CASSYRDRGGGQPQHF TGTGCCAGCAGTTACCGAGACAGGGGGGGAGGACAGCCCCAGCATTTT
NA TRBJ1-1 NA TRBV5-4 CASSQDNAEAFF TGTGCCAGCAGCCAGGACAATGCTGAAGCTTTCTTT
NA TRBJ2-3 NA TRBV7-9 CASSPGADTQYF TGTGCCAGCAGCCCAGGGGCAGATACGCAGTATTTT
NA TRBJ1-4 NA TRBV6-5 CASSYSGGDNEKLFF TGTGCCAGCAGTTACTCGGGGGGGGATAATGAAAAACTGTTTTTT
NA TRBJ1-1 NA TRBV25-1 CASSGPAPGVTEAFF TGTGCCAGCAGTGGGCCCGCGCCTGGAGTGACTGAAGCTTTCTTT
TRBD1 TRBJ2-7 many TRBV16 CASSHLGQAYEQYF TGTGCCAGCAGCCACCTGGGACAGGCTTACGAGCAGTACTTC
TRBD1 TRBJ2-7 NA TRBV5-6 CASSFWDRGDEQYF TGTGCCAGCAGCTTCTGGGACAGGGGCGACGAGCAGTACTTC
TRBD1 TRBJ2-5 few TRBV20-1 CSASAGTEETQYF TGCAGTGCTAGTGCCGGGACAGAAGAGACCCAGTACTTC
NA TRBJ1-1 NA TRBV5-5 CASSWTVMNTEAFF TGTGCCAGCAGCTGGACAGTCATGAACACTGAAGCTTTCTTT
NA TRBJ1-4 NA TRBV5-1 CASSLGPNEKLFF TGCGCCAGCAGCTTGGGGCCTAATGAAAAACTGTTTTTT
TRBD1 TRBJ2-7 NA TRBV9 CASSSGGTGYEQYF TGTGCCAGCAGCTCCGGGGGGACAGGGTACGAGCAGTACTTC
NA TRBJ1-2 NA TRBV6-6 CASSSTAGQLGGYTF TGTGCCAGCAGTTCGACAGCAGGTCAATTAGGTGGCTACACCTTC
NA TRBJ2-1 NA TRBV10-3 CAISESLDEQFF TGTGCCATCAGTGAGTCCCTCGATGAGCAGTTCTTC
TRBD1 TRBJ1-6 NA TRBV9 CASSGRTGSSPLHF TGTGCCAGCAGCGGTCGGACAGGGAGTTCACCCCTCCACTTT
NA TRBJ2-3 NA TRBV7-2 CASSLASASASTDTQYF TGTGCCAGCAGCTTAGCGTCCGCTAGCGCCTCCACAGATACGCAGTATTTT
NA TRBJ1-5 NA TRBV6-2/TRBV6-3 CASSLLRNQPQHF TGTGCCAGCAGTCTCTTGAGGAATCAGCCCCAGCATTTT
NA TRBJ2-1 NA TRBV4-2 CASSQAPRGFNNEQFF TGTGCCAGCAGCCAAGCCCCCAGAGGGTTCAACAATGAGCAGTTCTTC
TRBD2 TRBJ2-1 NA TRBV6-1 CASSDVSGSTDNEQFF TGTGCCAGCAGTGACGTTAGCGGGAGTACAGACAATGAGCAGTTCTTC
NA TRBJ1-2 NA TRBV14 CASSPSGLSYGYTF TGTGCCAGCAGCCCAAGTGGACTGAGCTATGGCTACACCTTC
NA TRBJ2-5 NA TRBV10-3 CAITERHQETQYF TGTGCCATCACGGAGCGGCACCAAGAGACCCAGTACTTC
NA TRBJ1-4 NA TRBV10-3 CAISDPGGGDEKLFF TGTGCCATCAGTGACCCGGGGGGAGGCGATGAAAAACTGTTTTTT
TRBD1 TRBJ1-2 once TRBV5-1 CASSWGTGEGYTF TGCGCCAGCAGCTGGGGGACAGGGGAAGGCTACACCTTC
NA TRBJ1-2 NA TRBV19 CASTYGQTYGYTF TGTGCCAGTACTTATGGACAGACCTATGGCTACACCTTC
NA TRBJ2-7 NA TRBV4-2 CASSQDWGEKGYEQYF TGTGCCAGCAGCCAAGATTGGGGGGAGAAAGGGTACGAGCAGTACTTC
NA TRBJ1-2 NA TRBV6-5 CASSYYGTSKGYTF TGTGCCAGCAGTTACTATGGGACATCGAAGGGCTACACCTTC
NA TRBJ2-7 NA TRBV5-4 CASSLKGTGKVYEQYF TGTGCCAGCAGCTTGAAGGGTACAGGGAAGGTCTACGAGCAGTACTTC
TRBD1 TRBJ1-2 NA TRBV27 CASRPHRDRGFGYTF TGTGCCAGCAGGCCCCACCGGGACAGGGGGTTCGGCTACACCTTC
TRBD1 TRBJ2-1 NA TRBV27 CASQGQGSGQTAYNEQFF TGTGCCAGCCAAGGACAGGGAAGTGGTCAAACCGCCTACAATGAGCAGTTCTTC
NA TRBJ1-2 NA TRBV18 CASSPLGGAGYTF TGTGCCAGCTCACCACTGGGGGGAGCTGGCTACACCTTC
NA TRBJ1-5 NA TRBV27 CASRSAGERQPQHF TGTGCCAGCCGCTCTGCGGGGGAGCGTCAGCCCCAGCATTTT
NA TRBJ1-4 few TRBV11-2 CASSLDPHRQPTNEKLFF TGTGCCAGCAGCTTAGATCCCCATCGACAGCCAACAAATGAAAAACTGTTTTTT
TRBD2 TRBJ2-1 once TRBV19 CASSTVAGSYYNEQFF TGTGCCAGTAGTACAGTAGCGGGGTCTTATTACAATGAGCAGTTCTTC
TRBD2 TRBJ2-1 NA TRBV3-1/TRBV3-2 CASSQRLAGGPEQFF TGTGCCAGCAGCCAGAGACTAGCGGGAGGCCCGGAGCAGTTCTTC
TRBD1 TRBJ1-5 NA TRBV30 CAWSGGGDQPQHF TGTGCCTGGAGTGGAGGGGGCGATCAGCCCCAGCATTTT
NA TRBJ1-2 few TRBV29-1 CSVVGSRYGYTF TGCAGCGTTGTCGGGAGCCGCTATGGCTACACCTTC
NA TRBJ2-4 NA TRBV20-1 CSASVPTLIQYF TGCAGTGCTAGTGTCCCAACTCTGATTCAGTACTTC
NA TRBJ2-3 NA TRBV5-1 CASSVSGLYTDTQYF TGCGCCAGCAGCGTCTCGGGACTTTACACAGATACGCAGTATTTT
NA TRBJ2-1 NA TRBV5-5 CASSRIAGMAYNEQFF TGTGCCAGCAGCCGTATAGCCGGGATGGCCTACAATGAGCAGTTCTTC